The present entry profiles one T cell receptor (beta chain) with its context. These data are taken from a study of blood T cell repertoires in COVID-19. Study-wide background: Sources were T cells, B-cell-depleted T cells, or PBMCs; the material itself was cDNA or gDNA.

CDR3 length: 13 amino acids. V lost 1 base to trimming and J lost 8 bases, with 9 bases between them. The germline V gene encodes CDR1 SGHTA and CDR2 FQGNSA. Sequencing used immunoSEQ multiplex PCR; TCRdb keeps in-frame clones, though not all of them. The repertoire holds about 250,000 clones, with 65% to 85% as singletons. This rearrangement joins TRBV7-2 to TRBJ2-1; D is ambiguous. Sequencing used peripheral blood. This TCR derives from a man aged 50 to 59 with active or convalescent COVID-19. The CDR3 DNA follows: TGTGCCAGCAGCTTAGATTTCGGAGATGAGCAGTTCTTC. Translating it yields CASSLDFGDEQFF. Full variable domain (rest looked up from reference TRBV7-2 and TRBJ2-1): GAGVSQSPSNKVTEKGKDVELRCDPISGHTALYWYRQSLGQGLEFLIYFQGNSAPDKSGLPSDRFSAERTGGSVSTLTIQRTQQEDSAVYLCASSLDFGDEQFFGPGTRLTVL.